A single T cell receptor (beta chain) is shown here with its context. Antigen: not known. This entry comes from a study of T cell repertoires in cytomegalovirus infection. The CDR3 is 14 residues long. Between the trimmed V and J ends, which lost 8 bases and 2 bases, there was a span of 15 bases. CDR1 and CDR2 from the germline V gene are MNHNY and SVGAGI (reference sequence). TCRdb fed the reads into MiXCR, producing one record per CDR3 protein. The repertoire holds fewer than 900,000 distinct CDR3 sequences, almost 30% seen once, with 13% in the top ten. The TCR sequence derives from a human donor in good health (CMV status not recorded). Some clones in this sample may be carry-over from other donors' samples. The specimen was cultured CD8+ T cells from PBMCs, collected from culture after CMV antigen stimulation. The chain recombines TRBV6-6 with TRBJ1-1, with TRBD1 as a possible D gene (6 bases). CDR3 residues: CASVVKGGNTEAFF. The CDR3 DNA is TGTGCCAGCGTTGTAAAAGGGGGAAACACTGAAGCTTTCTTT.